The 25 T cell receptor beta chains below come from one sample, sequenced in a study. Treg sorting used a CD4+CD25+CD127-/low gate. TCRdb re-called the 5' RACE reads through MiXCR, storing one row per CDR3 protein. This table holds more than 7,500 distinct CDR3 sequences, approximately 14% found once. Material: Tregs sorted from blood. The receptors stem from a female donor with breast cancer.

About this clonotype: A much larger clone lies a single base off, so this may be a read error. The chain employs TRBV2 and TRBJ1-5, with 9 bases matching TRBD1. CDR1 is SNHLY, CDR2 FYNNEI, per germline. This CDR3 comprises 15 residues. The CDR3: CACSHRGLINQPQHF. The CDR3 DNA is TGTGCCTGCAGCCACAGGGGGCTAATCAATCAGCCCCAGCATTTT.

This clonotype is categorized as medium-sized. The V gene is TRBV28, the J gene TRBJ2-5; no definite D call. Trimming took 5 bases from V and 4 from J, leaving 11 bases between them. This CDR3 spans 13 amino acids. Per the germline V gene, CDR1 is MDHEN and CDR2 is SYDVKM. The CDR3 is CASSINNGETQYF. The CDR3 coding sequence is TGTGCCAGCAGTATCAACAATGGAGAGACCCAGTACTTC.

There are many counts of this clonotype. The V and J genes are TRBV5-1 and TRBJ2-7; D is unclear. The V gene's germline CDR1 is SGHRS and CDR2 YFSETQ. The CDR3 runs 15 residues. V was trimmed by 3 bases and J by 0 bases, leaving 13 bases between them. The CDR3 coding sequence is TGCGCCAGCAGCTGGGCCCCAACGATCTCCTACGAGCAGTACTTC. Amino acids: CASSWAPTISYEQYF.

The sample holds many counts of this clonotype. V is TRBV6-5 and J is TRBJ2-3, with 7 bases identical to TRBD1. The CDR3 covers 16 residues. Germline CDR1 is MNHEY and CDR2 is SVGAGI. The trim removed 0 bases at V and 0 bases at J, leaving 3 bases unmatched. The DNA of the CDR3 is TGTGCCAGCAGTTACTCGGACAGGCCTAGCACAGATACGCAGTATTTT. This encodes CASSYSDRPSTDTQYF.

This clonotype is deemed medium-sized (0.01 to 0.1%). The chain is built from TRBV4-1 and TRBJ2-3, with D unresolved. Germline V lookup: CDR1 MGHRA, CDR2 YSYEKL. V lost 4 bases to trimming and J lost 5 bases, with 7 bases between them. There are 12 residues in the CDR3. The CDR3: CASSRTRDTQYF. The CDR3 DNA reads TGCGCCAGCAGCCGGACCAGAGATACGCAGTATTTT.

This clonotype was seen ten or more times. This chain connects TRBV25-1 to TRBJ2-3; 7 bases are a match to TRBD2. The ends lost 1 base at V and 3 bases at J; junction bases unmatched: 4. This CDR3 comprises 15 residues. Germline V CDR1 and CDR2: MGHDK, SYGVNS. This chain's CDR3 is CASSEWGGRTDTQYF. The CDR3 DNA reads TGTGCCAGCAGTGAATGGGGCGGGAGAACAGATACGCAGTATTTT.

This clonotype ranks as medium-sized. The V call is TRBV6-6, the J call TRBJ2-1, with 7 nucleotides matching TRBD1. This CDR3 has 14 residues. Trimming took 6 bases from V and 7 from J; bases not matched to a gene: 9. From germline, CDR1 is MNHNY and CDR2 SVGAGI (reference sequence). This chain's CDR3 is CASRNPDRLNEQFF. The CDR3 nucleotides are TGTGCCAGCAGAAACCCGGACAGGTTGAATGAGCAGTTCTTC.

This clonotype rates as medium-sized. The CDR3 region is CASRGGGSYEQYF. CDR3 DNA: TGTGCCAGCAGGGGCGGCGGCTCCTACGAGCAGTACTTC. The gene calls are TRBV28 and TRBJ2-7, with D unclear. Looked up from germline, CDR1 is MDHEN and CDR2 is SYDVKM. The CDR3 consists of 13 residues. Trimming cost V 6 bases and J 0 bases, with 9 bases left between them.

The chain has TRBV28 and TRBJ1-6, with TRBD1 matching over 7 bases. Germline CDR1 reads MDHEN; CDR2 reads SYDVKM. The CDR3 loop spans 16 amino acids. The V gene end was trimmed by 5 bases and the J gene end by 0 bases; junction bases not matched to a gene: 4. The CDR3 sequence: CASSPRDSSYNSPLHF. CDR3 DNA sequence: TGTGCCAGCAGTCCCCGGGACAGCTCCTATAATTCACCCCTCCACTTT.

By proportion, this clonotype is medium-sized. Written as DNA, the CDR3 is TGCAGTGCCCAAGTAGCGGGAGCGGATACGCAGTATTTT. Translation gives CSAQVAGADTQYF. The rearrangement uses TRBV20-1 and TRBJ2-3, with TRBD2 matching over 9 bases. V lost 6 bases to trimming and J lost 6 bases; unmatched junction nucleotides: 7. The CDR3 is 13 amino acids. CDR1 is DFQATT and CDR2 is SNEGSKA in the germline V gene (reference sequence).

Comments on this clonotype: The junction departs from the called germline gene at one end, perhaps through a read error. The V gene is TRBV29-1, the J gene TRBJ2-7, with 7 bases lining up with TRBD2. CDR3 length: 13 amino acids. The germline V gene has CDR1 SQVTM and CDR2 ANQGSEA. CDR3 loop: CSVEGGVPFELYF. The CDR3 DNA follows: TGCAGCGTTGAGGGAGGGGTACCCTTCGAGCTGTACTTC.

This clonotype has ten or more counts. The V gene is TRBV11-2, the J gene TRBJ2-5; 8 bases are a match to TRBD2. This CDR3 has 15 amino acids. With V trimmed by 5 bases and J by 3 bases, 8 bases remained unmatched. Germline loops: CDR1 SGHAT, CDR2 FQNNGV. The CDR3 here is CASSGNGLAEETQYF. The CDR3 DNA is TGTGCCAGCAGCGGAAACGGACTAGCCGAAGAGACCCAGTACTTC.

In this sample, this clonotype turned up a few times. Since a much larger clone is just one base distant, this may be a read error. The gene calls are TRBV11-2 and TRBJ2-5; tentatively, D is TRBD1 or TRBD2 (5 bases each). CDR3 length: 13 amino acids. Per the germline V gene, CDR1 is SGHAT and CDR2 is FQNNGV. This chain's CDR3 is CASSFGGGETRYF. The CDR3 bases are TGTGCCAGCAGCTTTGGTGGGGGAGAGACCCGGTACTTC.

This clonotype was observed a few times. The chain joins TRBV5-1 to TRBJ2-5; a weak D match, TRBD2 (5 bases). The CDR3 consists of 14 residues. V was clipped by 2 bases and J by 2 bases, with 10 bases between them. Germline CDR1 is SGHRS and CDR2 is YFSETQ. Here the CDR3 DNA reads TGCGCCAGCAGCTTTAGCGTTCCTCAAGAGACCCAGTACTTC. Translating it yields CASSFSVPQETQYF.

In its sample, this clonotype was seen many times. This sequence joins TRBV20-1 and TRBJ2-5; D gene ambiguous. V was pared by 6 bases and J by 5 bases, with 10 bases between. The CDR3 covers 11 residues. The germline V gene encodes CDR1 DFQATT and CDR2 SNEGSKA (reference sequence). The CDR3 DNA follows: TGCAGTGCCAAAAACTGGGAGACCCAGTACTTC. This encodes CSAKNWETQYF.

The J gene is TRBJ1-4, the V gene TRBV3-1; D is perhaps TRBD1 (5 bases). This CDR3 has 12 residues. Per germline, CDR1 LGHDT and CDR2 YNNKEL (reference sequence). Written as DNA, the CDR3 is TGTACCGGCGGACAAGAAGGCGAAAAACTGTTTTTT. Its translation: CTGGQEGEKLFF.

J is TRBJ2-3 and V is TRBV9; the D gene is possibly TRBD1 (5 bases). V was trimmed by 1 base and J by 1 base, leaving 16 bases between them. This CDR3 is 17 amino acids long. Germline CDR1 is SGDLS and CDR2 is YYNGEE. The CDR3, as DNA: TGTGCCAGCAGCGTAACCATAAGGGGCGCGGGCACAGATACGCAGTATTTT. It encodes CASSVTIRGAGTDTQYF.

The chain couples TRBV28 to TRBJ2-7; D possibly matches TRBD1 or TRBD2 (6 bases each). The CDR3 has 16 residues. V gave up 6 bases and J gave up 0 bases, with 18 bases separating them. Germline V lookup: CDR1 MDHEN, CDR2 SYDVKM. CDR3 in amino acids: CASSFSRGTPSYEQYF. In DNA form, the CDR3 reads TGTGCCAGCAGCTTCTCTCGCGGGACACCCTCCTACGAGCAGTACTTC.

This clonotype showed up many times. The J gene is TRBJ2-7, the V gene TRBV5-1, with 10 bases matching TRBD2. This CDR3 region has 16 residues. V lost 4 bases to trimming and J lost 4 bases; unmatched junction nucleotides: 11. CDR1 is SGHRS, CDR2 YFSETQ, per germline. The CDR3 sequence is CASSPWRTSGLYEQYF. CDR3 nucleotide sequence: TGCGCCAGCAGCCCCTGGAGGACTAGCGGATTATACGAGCAGTACTTC.

By sample share, this clonotype is medium-sized. The CDR3 reads CASSFQSLGLYEQYF. CDR3 sequence (DNA): TGTGCCAGCAGTTTTCAGTCCTTAGGTCTCTACGAGCAGTACTTC. The J gene is TRBJ2-7, the V gene TRBV28; D gene ambiguous. This CDR3 spans 15 amino acids. Trimming cost V 3 bases and J 3 bases, with 15 bases left between them. Germline V CDR1 and CDR2: MDHEN, SYDVKM. Full variable domain (outside the CDR3, taken from reference TRBV28 and TRBJ2-7): DVKVTQSSRYLVKRTGEKVFLECVQDMDHENMFWYRQDPGLGLRLIYFSYDVKMKEKGDIPEGYSVSREKKERFSLILESASTNQTSMYLCASSFQSLGLYEQYFGPGTRLTVT.

In this sample, this clonotype is medium-sized. The chain joins TRBV24-1 to TRBJ2-1; 9 bases fit TRBD1. The CDR3 consists of 15 residues. Germline trimming cut 9 bases from V and 3 bases from J; bases unmatched to any gene: 8. The germline V gene has CDR1 KGHDR and CDR2 SFDVKD. The CDR3 loop is CATGRRDRVYNEQFF. The CDR3 bases are TGTGCCACCGGGAGAAGGGACAGGGTCTACAATGAGCAGTTCTTC.

This clonotype came up many times. Written as DNA, the CDR3 is TGTGCCAGCAGCCAAGATCGAGGACAGGGGACCTATGGCTACACCTTC. Amino acid sequence: CASSQDRGQGTYGYTF. The chain joins TRBV3-1 to TRBJ1-2; 9 bases line up with TRBD1. The junction had 6 bases not matched to a gene; V was cut back by 0 bases and J by 4 bases. The CDR3 spans 16 residues. From germline, CDR1 is LGHDT and CDR2 YNNKEL (reference sequence).

This clonotype counts as medium-sized. This chain connects TRBV30 to TRBJ2-5; D is ambiguous. The CDR3 covers 13 residues. Trimming shortened V by 5 bases and J by 1 base, and 11 bases separated the two germline ends. In germline, CDR1 is GTSNPN, CDR2 SVGIG (reference sequence). CDR3 region: CAWCFVFQETQYF. For the CDR3, the DNA is TGTGCCTGGTGTTTTGTTTTCCAAGAGACCCAGTACTTC.

This clonotype was detected a few times. This chain links TRBV4-1 with TRBJ2-7; perhaps TRBD1 as D (5 bases). The CDR3 sequence is 13 residues long. The germline V gene encodes CDR1 MGHRA and CDR2 YSYEKL. V was clipped by 4 bases and J by 9 bases, with 16 bases between them. In DNA form, the CDR3 reads TGCGCCAGCAGCCCCGGACACGGACGAGGGCAGTACTTC. Its protein product is CASSPGHGRGQYF.

This clonotype was counted at least ten times. V is TRBV5-1 and J is TRBJ2-3; 7 positions agree with TRBD2. This CDR3 spans 18 amino acids. Germline V CDR1 and CDR2: SGHRS, YFSETQ. J was trimmed by 2 bases and V by 0 bases; bases with no gene match: 12. The DNA of the CDR3 is TGCGCCAGCAGCTTGGCCTCTGGGGGAGGGCCAGCCACAGATACGCAGTATTTT. This encodes CASSLASGGGPATDTQYF.